Presented here are 24 T cell receptor beta chains from one specimen sequenced in a study of beta chain features in type 1 diabetes. As every portion of the isolated RNA was reverse transcribed, the sequencing read expressed TCRB transcripts. TCRdb's table, derived via immunoSEQ multiplex PCR, lists solely in-frame clones and lacks some. This repertoire shows roughly 380,000 clones, around 20% found once; its top ten account for 0.044%. The sequenced material came from naive CD4+ T cells from blood. The source is a woman aged 18-29 years in good health.

This clone was seen a handful of times. The rearrangement joins TRBV9 to TRBJ2-5; D may be TRBD2 (5 bases). CDR3 size: 18 residues. Germline V CDR1 and CDR2: SGDLS, YYNGEE. The V gene lost 0 bases and the J gene lost 0 bases, with 18 bases spanning the gap. CDR3 residues: CASSVAPMGAKYQETQYF. The CDR3, as DNA: TGTGCCAGCAGCGTAGCACCTATGGGAGCCAAGTACCAAGAGACCCAGTACTTC.

This clone appeared a few times. V is TRBV5-4 and J is TRBJ2-3, with 7 bases fitting TRBD2. V lost 3 bases and J lost 6; bases outside the gene matches: 16. The CDR3 is made up of 17 amino acids. Germline V gives CDR1 SGHNT, CDR2 YYREEE (reference sequence). CDR3 sequence: CASSYGGGTTLQDTQYF. As DNA, the CDR3 is TGTGCCAGCAGCTACGGTGGGGGGACTACTTTGCAGGATACGCAGTATTTT.

The genes are TRBV10-3 and TRBJ2-3; TRBD2 agrees at 15 bases. This CDR3 region has 22 residues. The germline V gene has CDR1 ENHRY and CDR2 SYGVKD. Trimming at V came to 6 bases and at J to 1 base, leaving 20 bases not matched to a gene. CDR3 region: CAIREGTSGRTPSSLGTDTQYF. CDR3 nucleotides: TGTGCCATCAGGGAAGGGACTAGCGGGAGGACACCGTCTTCACTCGGCACAGATACGCAGTATTTT.

The CDR3 sequence is CASSLRTTGYQPQHF. The CDR3 nucleotides are TGTGCCAGCAGCTTACGTACGACAGGGTATCAGCCCCAGCATTTT. The chain links TRBV7-2 to TRBJ1-5, with 7 bases identical to TRBD1. Unmatched junction bases numbered 6, after V lost 2 bases and J lost 5 bases. The CDR3 runs to 15 residues. Germline values: CDR1 SGHTA, CDR2 FQGNSA.

This clone appeared a few times. The chain recombines TRBV30 with TRBJ1-4; 7 nucleotides agree with TRBD1. V was pared by 2 bases and J by 7 bases, with 4 bases of the junction left unmatched. Germline CDR1 and CDR2: GTSNPN and SVGIG (reference sequence). CDR3 size: 13 residues. CDR3 nucleotide sequence: TGTGCCTGGAGTCGACAGGGCGTTGAAAAACTGTTTTTT. This codes for CAWSRQGVEKLFF.

This clone came up a few times. V usage is TRBV20-1 and J usage is TRBJ1-2; D unclear. Germline CDR1 DFQATT, CDR2 SNEGSKA (reference sequence). The CDR3 covers 11 residues. The V end was cut by 6 bases, the J end by 5 bases, with 10 bases between. CDR3 bases: TGCAGTGCAGTGGTTCAGTATGGCTACACCTTC. Its translation: CSAVVQYGYTF.

This clone occurred a few times. J is TRBJ1-1 and V is TRBV14, with 7 bases fitting TRBD1. The germline V gene encodes CDR1 SGHDN and CDR2 FVKESK. The V and J ends lost 4 bases and 3 bases, in that order; junction bases with no gene match: 11. The CDR3 sequence is 16 residues long. CDR3 amino acids: CASSPLRGLGYTEAFF. The DNA for the CDR3 is TGTGCCAGCAGCCCCCTTAGGGGGCTTGGGTACACTGAAGCTTTCTTT.

The chain recombines TRBV6-5 with TRBJ2-1, with D unclear. Germline loops: CDR1 MNHEY, CDR2 SVGAGI. Trimming stripped 2 bases from V and 2 bases from J, with 7 bases between. This CDR3 contains 14 residues. CDR3 region: CASSYSYAYNEQFF. The CDR3 nucleotides read TGTGCCAGCAGTTACAGCTACGCCTACAATGAGCAGTTCTTC.

This clone was observed a few times. The J gene is TRBJ2-1, the V gene TRBV9, with 7 bases matching TRBD2. CDR1 and CDR2 (germline): SGDLS, YYNGEE. The trim removed 0 bases at V and 2 bases at J, leaving 2 bases unmatched. The CDR3 sequence is 15 residues long. The CDR3 DNA reads as TGTGCCAGCAGCGTAGTAGCGGGCCCCTACAATGAGCAGTTCTTC. Encoded protein: CASSVVAGPYNEQFF.

This clone has only one observation. The chain is built from TRBV11-3 and TRBJ2-7; 9 bases map to TRBD1. This CDR3 comprises 15 residues. V was pared by 0 bases and J by 11 bases, with 11 bases of the junction left unmatched. Germline V gives CDR1 SGHNT, CDR2 YENEEA. The DNA for the CDR3 is TGTGCCAGCAGCTTAGAGTGGGACAGGGCCCTTCCTAAGTACTTC. Its protein is CASSLEWDRALPKYF.

The chain joins TRBV25-1 to TRBJ2-2; 9 nucleotides agree with TRBD1. V was pared by 9 bases and J by 3 bases, with 5 bases of the junction left unmatched. Germline CDR1 and CDR2: MGHDK and SYGVNS. This CDR3 region has 14 residues. CDR3: CASIGTGHTGELFF. In nucleotides, the CDR3 is TGTGCCAGTATCGGGACAGGGCACACCGGGGAGCTGTTTTTT.

J is TRBJ2-7 and V is TRBV5-4; 9 nucleotides agree with TRBD1. Germline V CDR1 and CDR2: SGHNT, YYREEE (reference sequence). The CDR3 loop spans 15 amino acids. With 4 bases clipped from V and 5 bases from J, the junction kept 10 bases outside the gene matches. The CDR3 coding sequence is TGTGCCAGCAGCGGCCGGGACAGGGCAAATGACGAGCAGTACTTC. Protein: CASSGRDRANDEQYF.

In this sample, this clone turned up a few times. The chain employs TRBV27 and TRBJ2-4; TRBD1 agrees at 9 bases. Germline trimming cut 8 bases from V and 5 bases from J; bases unmatched to any gene: 19. The CDR3 has 18 residues. Germline loops: CDR1 MNHEY, CDR2 SMNVEV (reference sequence). The CDR3 nucleotides read TGTGCCAGCCGCCCAATTTACAGGGGGCGAAGGGGCCAAAACATTCAGTACTTC. As protein: CASRPIYRGRRGQNIQYF.

CDR3 coding DNA: TGTGCCAGCAGTTCCTACTACGAGCAGTACTTC. Translation: CASSSYYEQYF. The chain combines TRBV2 with TRBJ2-7; D is unclear. CDR1 is SNHLY and CDR2 is FYNNEI in the germline V gene. The CDR3 length is 11 residues. V was pared by 5 bases and J by 3 bases, with 5 bases between.

V and J are TRBV12-5 and TRBJ1-1; no firm D call. Germline lookup yields CDR1 LGHNT and CDR2 FRNRAP. Trimming removed 7 bases from V and 8 bases from J, with 14 bases in between. This CDR3 is 12 amino acids long. The CDR3 loop is CASATAGSEAFF. In DNA, the CDR3 is TGTGCTAGTGCCACTGCGGGGAGCGAAGCTTTCTTT.

The chain is built from TRBV30 and TRBJ2-7; possible D gene TRBD2, 5 bases. Germline assignment: CDR1 GTSNPN and CDR2 SVGIG (reference sequence). V lost 6 bases, J lost 3 bases, and 9 bases lay in between. The CDR3 extends over 11 amino acids. The DNA for the CDR3 is TGTGCCTGCGGGGAATTCTACGAGCAGTACTTC. This encodes CACGEFYEQYF.

The chain carries TRBV4-1 and TRBJ2-5; 7 bases map to TRBD1. V was clipped by 3 bases and J by 5 bases; unmatched bases: 9. Germline assignment: CDR1 MGHRA and CDR2 YSYEKL. The CDR3 is made up of 15 amino acids. The CDR3 sequence: CASSHDPTGIETQYF. CDR3 nucleotide sequence: TGCGCCAGCAGCCACGACCCGACAGGGATCGAGACCCAGTACTTC.

The chain employs TRBV29-1 and TRBJ2-2, with 8 nucleotides matching TRBD1. The V segment lost 6 bases and the J segment 1 base; nucleotides outside the gene matches: 1. The germline V gene has CDR1 SQVTM and CDR2 ANQGSEA. This CDR3 has 13 amino acids. The CDR3 is CSVGTGNTGELFF. CDR3 DNA sequence: TGCAGCGTCGGGACAGGGAACACCGGGGAGCTGTTTTTT.

J is TRBJ2-5 and V is TRBV30; the D is unclear. Germline V gene lookup returns CDR1 GTSNPN and CDR2 SVGIG (reference sequence). V dropped 0 bases and J dropped 5 bases, with 7 bases sitting between them. There are 12 residues in the CDR3. The CDR3 coding sequence is TGTGCCTGGAGTGTAACGAGGGAGACCCAGTACTTC. It yields the protein CAWSVTRETQYF.

The chain couples TRBV9 to TRBJ2-7; possibly TRBD1 for D (6 bases). The germline V and J ends were trimmed by 0 bases and 5 bases, with 15 bases remaining between them. CDR1 and CDR2 (germline): SGDLS, YYNGEE. CDR3 size: 15 residues. The CDR3 loop reads CASSVAGDRSNEQYF. CDR3 DNA sequence: TGTGCCAGCAGCGTAGCTGGCGACAGGTCCAACGAGCAGTACTTC.

This clone showed up just a few times. The sample contains more than one DNA sequence encoding this CDR3. The V and J genes are TRBV7-9 and TRBJ2-5; the D gene is possibly TRBD2 (6 bases). The CDR3 is 13 residues long. V was cut by 0 bases and J by 4 bases, with 6 bases left in between. Per the germline V gene, CDR1 is SEHNR and CDR2 is FQNEAQ (reference sequence). The CDR3, as DNA: TGTGCCAGCAGCTTAGCGGGGGGAGAGACCCAGTACTTC. The encoded protein is CASSLAGGETQYF.

The V call is TRBV30, the J call TRBJ2-1; 14 nucleotides agree with TRBD2. Trimming at V came to 5 bases and at J to 0 bases, leaving 12 bases not matched to a gene. Germline CDR1 and CDR2: GTSNPN and SVGIG (reference sequence). The CDR3 loop spans 19 amino acids. The DNA of the CDR3 is TGTGCCTGGGGGGGGAGGACTAGCGGGGGGCTGAGCTCCTACAATGAGCAGTTCTTC. It codes for CAWGGRTSGGLSSYNEQFF.

This clone was counted between two and nine times. The chain combines TRBV4-1 with TRBJ1-4; D is undetermined. V lost 4 bases and J 8 bases, leaving 11 bases between the germline ends. This CDR3 comprises 13 residues. Germline assignment: CDR1 MGHRA and CDR2 YSYEKL. CDR3 loop: CASSPGGKEKLFF. The CDR3, as DNA: TGCGCCAGCAGCCCCGGCGGCAAGGAAAAACTGTTTTTT.

The CDR3 is CSVSEAGTSGSYEQYF. CDR3 coding DNA: TGCAGCGTTTCGGAAGCCGGGACTAGCGGCTCCTACGAGCAGTACTTC. V gene TRBV29-1 combines with J gene TRBJ2-7; 11 positions agree with TRBD2. Per germline, CDR1 SQVTM and CDR2 ANQGSEA. V lost 5 bases and J lost 0; bases outside the gene matches: 9. CDR3 length: 16 residues.